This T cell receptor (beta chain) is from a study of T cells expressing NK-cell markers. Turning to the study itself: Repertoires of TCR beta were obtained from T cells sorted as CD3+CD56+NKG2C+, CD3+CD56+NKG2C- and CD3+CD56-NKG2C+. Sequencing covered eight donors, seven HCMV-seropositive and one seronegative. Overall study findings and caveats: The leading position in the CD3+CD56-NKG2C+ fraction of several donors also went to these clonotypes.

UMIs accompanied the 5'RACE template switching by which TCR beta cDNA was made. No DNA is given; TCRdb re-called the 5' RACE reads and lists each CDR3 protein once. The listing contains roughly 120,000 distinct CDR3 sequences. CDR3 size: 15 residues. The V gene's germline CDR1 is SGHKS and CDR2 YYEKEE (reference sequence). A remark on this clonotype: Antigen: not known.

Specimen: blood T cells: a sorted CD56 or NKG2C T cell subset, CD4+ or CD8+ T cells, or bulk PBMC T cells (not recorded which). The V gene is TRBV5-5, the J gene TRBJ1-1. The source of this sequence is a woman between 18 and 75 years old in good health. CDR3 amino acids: CASSSDHTLNTEAFF.